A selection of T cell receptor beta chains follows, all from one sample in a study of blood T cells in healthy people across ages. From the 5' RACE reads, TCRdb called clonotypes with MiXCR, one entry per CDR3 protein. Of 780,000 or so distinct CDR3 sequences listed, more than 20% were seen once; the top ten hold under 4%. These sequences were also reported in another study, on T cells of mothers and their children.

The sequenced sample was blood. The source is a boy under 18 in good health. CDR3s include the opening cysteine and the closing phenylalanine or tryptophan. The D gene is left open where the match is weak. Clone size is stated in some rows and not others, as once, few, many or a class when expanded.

TGTGCCAGCAGTGACCCGGAGACTGAAGCTTTCTTT,CASSDPETEAFF,few,-,TRBV25-1,TRBJ1-1
TGTGCCAGCAGCCCCTATCCGGGGCCCTACGAGCAGTACTTC,CASSPYPGPYEQYF,-,-,TRBV9,TRBJ2-7
TGCAGCGTTGTTGCACTAGCGGACTACGAGCAGTACTTC,CSVVALADYEQYF,-,TRBD2,TRBV29-1,TRBJ2-7
TGTGCCAGCAGCCCAAACAGGAACCCGCTTGAAGCTTTCTTT,CASSPNRNPLEAFF,-,-,TRBV6-5,TRBJ1-1
TGCAGCGTTGACTGGCAATACAATGAGCAGTTCTTC,CSVDWQYNEQFF,-,-,TRBV29-1,TRBJ2-1
TGTGCCAGCAGCCAAGAAAAGGGTAGGACCAAAAACATTCAGTACTTC,CASSQEKGRTKNIQYF,-,-,TRBV3-1,TRBJ2-4
TGTGCCATCAGTGAGTCTGGGCTAGCGGGTTCCAATGAGCAGTTCTTC,CAISESGLAGSNEQFF,few,TRBD2,TRBV10-3,TRBJ2-1
TGCAGTGCTCCCCCCGCTGGGGCCAACGTCCTGACTTTC,CSAPPAGANVLTF,-,-,TRBV20-1,TRBJ2-6
TGTGCCAGCAGACCCCGACAGGGGGAGGCTTTCTTT,CASRPRQGEAFF,few,TRBD1,TRBV27,TRBJ1-1
TGTGCCAGTAGTGCCGCCCAATCGGGACTAACAGGGCATGAGCAGTTCTTC,CASSAAQSGLTGHEQFF,-,-,TRBV19,TRBJ2-1
TGTGCCAGCAGCGTAGATCAGACTAGCGGGGATTGTACTTTT,CASSVDQTSGDCTF,few,TRBD2,TRBV9,TRBJ2-3
TGTGCCAGCAAGGCAGGGGAGAGCGCCTACAATGAGCAGTTCTTC,CASKAGESAYNEQFF,few,-,TRBV6-6,TRBJ2-1
TGCAGCGTTTCAAAAGGGGGCGGGTTTTTCTTT,CSVSKGGGFFF,few,TRBD1,TRBV29-1,TRBJ1-1
TGCAGTGGGGGGGACAGACCAGATCAGCCCCAGCATTTT,CSGGDRPDQPQHF,-,TRBD1,TRBV20-1,TRBJ1-5
TGTGCCAGCAGCGCCTCACTAGGGACCGGGGAGCTGTTTTTT,CASSASLGTGELFF,-,-,TRBV7-2,TRBJ2-2
TGTGCCAGCAGGCCGGGACTAGCGGACAATGAGCAGTTCTTC,CASRPGLADNEQFF,few,TRBD2,TRBV6-5,TRBJ2-1
TGCGCCAGCAGCCATTACCTCCAGGGGGATCGATTAGCGGGAGAAAAAGAGACCCAGTACTTC,CASSHYLQGDRLAGEKETQYF,few,TRBD2,TRBV4-3,TRBJ2-5
TGTGCCATCAGTGGGGGTAGCGGGAAAGTGCCGTACTTC,CAISGGSGKVPYF,few,TRBD2,TRBV10-3,TRBJ2-7
TGTGCCAGCAGTCGCCCGACTAGCGGGGGGGCCGCCAAAAACATTCAGTACTTC,CASSRPTSGGAAKNIQYF,-,TRBD2,TRBV6-2/TRBV6-3,TRBJ2-4
TGCAGTGCTAGAGCGGGGAGCTCCTACAATGAGCAGTTCTTC,CSARAGSSYNEQFF,-,-,TRBV20-1,TRBJ2-1
TGTGCCAGCAGTCCCAACCCGGACTTCAATCAGCCCCAGCATTTT,CASSPNPDFNQPQHF,-,-,TRBV27,TRBJ1-5
TGTGCCAGTTCTATAGCGGGGACCCTCTACAATGAGCAGTTCTTC,CASSIAGTLYNEQFF,-,TRBD2,TRBV28,TRBJ2-1
TGTGCCAGCAGTCGGGTAGCGGGGGCCTACGAGCAGTACTTC,CASSRVAGAYEQYF,-,TRBD2,TRBV6-2/TRBV6-3,TRBJ2-7
TGTGCCAGCAGTCAGAGACAGGGTGGTAATTCACCCCTCCACTTT,CASSQRQGGNSPLHF,-,TRBD1,TRBV28,TRBJ1-6
TGTGCCAGCAGTTTGAGCGGAGGGGAACAGAATGAGCAGTTCTTC,CASSLSGGEQNEQFF,-,-,TRBV28,TRBJ2-1
TGTGCCAGCAGCCAAGATGTAGCCTGCAATGAGCAGTTCTTC,CASSQDVACNEQFF,few,-,TRBV3-1,TRBJ2-1
TGTGCCAGCAGTCCCTCTCGCGGGATGAACACCGGGGAGCTGTTTTTT,CASSPSRGMNTGELFF,-,-,TRBV28,TRBJ2-2
TGCGCCAGCAGCTTACCCTCGGACAGGGTGGATGGCTACACCTTC,CASSLPSDRVDGYTF,-,TRBD1,TRBV5-1,TRBJ1-2
TGTGCCAGCAGGTTGTGGGAGACAGGGCTTTATGGCTACACCTTC,CASRLWETGLYGYTF,-,TRBD1,TRBV2,TRBJ1-2
TGCGCCAGCAGCCAAGACAGGGTTAGGGAAAGACTGTTTTTT,CASSQDRVRERLFF,-,-,TRBV4-3,TRBJ1-4
TGTGCCAGCAGCATAGCGGGAGCGGAAGCAGATACGCAGTATTTT,CASSIAGAEADTQYF,-,TRBD2,TRBV7-6,TRBJ2-3
TGTGCCAGCAGTCTCCTACTTATCAGGGAACACGAGGGGGAGACCCAGTACTTC,CASSLLLIREHEGETQYF,-,-,TRBV28,TRBJ2-5
TGTGCCAGCAGCTTAGGTACAGGCCTTGAGGCTTTCTTT,CASSLGTGLEAFF,few,-,TRBV7-2,TRBJ1-1
TGTGCCAGCAGCGATGGGGTTGAGCAGTTCTTC,CASSDGVEQFF,few,-,TRBV12-3/TRBV12-4,TRBJ2-1
TGTGCCAGCAGCTTAAGTCCAGGGGGCTTCGAAAAACTGTTTTTT,CASSLSPGGFEKLFF,-,TRBD1,TRBV7-6,TRBJ1-4
TGTGCCAGCAGTTCCACGGTGGTGGGAGCAGAGACCCAGTACTTC,CASSSTVVGAETQYF,-,-,TRBV6-2/TRBV6-3,TRBJ2-5
TGTGCCAGCAGTCCTAGGAAGCAGGGGGCCCACGAGCAGTACTTC,CASSPRKQGAHEQYF,few,TRBD1,TRBV27,TRBJ2-7
TGTGCCAGCTCACCCACTAGCGGGGGCCCAGATACGCAGTATTTT,CASSPTSGGPDTQYF,few,TRBD2,TRBV18,TRBJ2-3
TGTGCCAGCAGCCCTACCCGGGACAGCTCCTACGAGCAGTACTTC,CASSPTRDSSYEQYF,-,TRBD1,TRBV5-6,TRBJ2-7
TGTGCCAGCAGTCCAAATGGCCAGGGGTTCCACGAGCAGTACTTC,CASSPNGQGFHEQYF,-,-,TRBV28,TRBJ2-7
TGTGCCAGCAGCCTAGGAGGACTAGCGGGAGAGACCCAGTACTTC,CASSLGGLAGETQYF,many,TRBD2,TRBV5-1,TRBJ2-5
TGCGCCAGCGGCTTGGAGTCTGCCACAGATACGCAGTATTTT,CASGLESATDTQYF,-,-,TRBV5-1,TRBJ2-3
TGCGCCAGCAGCTTGCCGGGGACAGGGGGGTACAATGAGCAGTTCTTC,CASSLPGTGGYNEQFF,-,TRBD1,TRBV5-1,TRBJ2-1
TGTGCCAGCAGGAAGGACAGGGGGGAGACCCAGTACTTC,CASRKDRGETQYF,-,TRBD1,TRBV25-1,TRBJ2-5
TGTGCCAGCAGCGCGGATATAGGGACATATGGCTACACCTTC,CASSADIGTYGYTF,-,-,TRBV9,TRBJ1-2
TGCGCCAGCAGCTTGGTCGGGAGCGCCTACGAGCAGTACTTC,CASSLVGSAYEQYF,-,-,TRBV5-1,TRBJ2-7